This T cell receptor (beta chain) came from a study of blood T cell repertoires in COVID-19. Measured with immunoSEQ multiplex PCR; TCRdb has only the in-frame clones, and not every one. This sample carries around 400,000 clones, about nine tenths of them seen once, and the ten largest clones take roughly 0.9%. The count of this clone is one. Looked up from germline, CDR1 is SEHNR and CDR2 is FQNEAQ (reference sequence). CDR3 length equals 18 residues. The junction had 9 bases not matched to a gene; V was cut back by 5 bases and J by 3 bases. Cohorts were assigned according to the clinical history that participants reported.

This sequence originates from a woman aged 35 to 49 who had been exposed to COVID-19. What was sequenced was PBMCs or T cells enriched from blood (not recorded which). The J gene is TRBJ2-3, the V gene TRBV7-9, with 15 bases fitting TRBD2. CDR3 sequence (DNA): TGTGCCAGCAGCGCCCCTAGGGGGACTAGCGGGGGGACAGATACGCAGTATTTT. Translated, it gives CASSAPRGTSGGTDTQYF.